This T cell receptor (beta chain) came from a study of PD-L1 blockade in urothelial cancer. The CDR3 length is 15 residues. Trimming left V 5 bases short and J 2 bases short, with 16 bases between. CDR1 SGHRS and CDR2 YFSETQ come from the germline V gene. Regarding time point: pretreatment peripheral blood. Data came from immunoSEQ multiplex PCR; TCRdb stores just in-frame clones and leaves some out. The sample records some 52,000 clones, roughly four fifths being singletons. The specimen comprised PBMCs, sampled around atezolizumab (anti-PD-L1) treatment. The chain couples TRBV5-1 to TRBJ1-1; maybe TRBD1 (6 bases). This receptor was identified in a man aged 65 to 85 with urothelial cancer. The CDR3 region has the DNA TGCGCCAGCAGACCCCCGGGACAACCTAACACTGAAGCTTTCTTT. Residues: CASRPPGQPNTEAFF.